The 3 T cell receptor beta chains below all came from one sample that was sequenced in a study of PD-1 blockade in classical Hodgkin lymphoma. Time point noted: cycle 4 day 1 (C4D1), after 6 weeks of nivolumab. Every single patient, without exception, relapsed after autologous stem cell transplantation, and brentuximab vedotin exposure varied. The protocol was immunoSEQ multiplex PCR, while the TCRdb copy is restricted to in-frame clones and leaves out a portion. Found here are tens of thousands of clones, over 75% of them singletons; the top ten hold under 3.5%. The input for sequencing was peripheral blood mononuclear cells (PBMCs), taken before the fourth cycle of nivolumab. Every receptor here comes from a human donor with classical Hodgkin lymphoma.

V usage is TRBV13 and J usage is TRBJ2-3; 15 bases map to TRBD2. CDR3 length: 17 residues. From germline, CDR1 is PRHDT and CDR2 FYEKMQ (reference sequence). V lost 5 bases and J lost 3; bases outside the gene matches: 6. The CDR3, as DNA: TGTGCCAGCAGCCCCGGACTAGCGGGGGGGCCAACAGATACGCAGTATTTT. Its protein is CASSPGLAGGPTDTQYF.

The chain uses TRBV2 and TRBJ2-3, with D perhaps being TRBD1 or TRBD2 (5 bases each). Trimming cost V 6 bases and J 3 bases, with 13 bases left between them. Germline V lookup: CDR1 SNHLY, CDR2 FYNNEI. CDR3 length equals 14 residues. CDR3 protein: CASRGVFATDTQYF. Here the CDR3 DNA reads TGTGCCAGCAGGGGGGTGTTTGCGACAGATACGCAGTATTTT.

The chain joins TRBV5-1 to TRBJ2-1; weak D call: TRBD1 (5 bases). V lost 2 bases to trimming and J lost 8 bases, with 8 bases between them. From germline, CDR1 is SGHRS and CDR2 YFSETQ. This CDR3 contains 12 residues. This CDR3 reads CASSFQGYEQFF. CDR3 DNA: TGCGCCAGCAGCTTCCAGGGCTATGAGCAGTTCTTC.